This is a list of T cell receptor beta chains from one sample in a study of OX40 agonist ivuxolimab in advanced cancers. Repertoires were generated with immunoSEQ multiplex PCR, while TCRdb's copy carries only in-frame clones and drops some. The data hold about 58,000 clones, with roughly 86% observed a single time. Sequenced here: CD4+ or CD8+ T cells sorted from blood, sampled in a trial of the OX40 agonist ivuxolimab. The receptors shown here come from an adult with an advanced solid tumor such as melanoma, head and neck, liver or kidney cancer. Each CDR3 is given with its conserved first and last residue. Clone size, where shown, is once, few, many, or a class for clones that have expanded.

v_gene	j_gene	abundance	CDR3aa
TRBV18	TRBJ2-1	.	CASSTGTGFYNEQFF
TRBV4-1	TRBJ2-5	.	CASSQGTGGETQYF
TRBV6-1	TRBJ1-4	once	CASSEKGVNEKLFF
TRBV18	TRBJ2-7	few	CASSPLLDSHEQYF
TRBV6-5	TRBJ2-2	.	CASSYSHSPNTGELFF
TRBV7-9	TRBJ2-7	.	CASSPSRGGINAYEQYF
TRBV19	TRBJ1-1	.	CASSSPGAPMNTEAFF
TRBV2	TRBJ2-5	.	CASSPDTGQETQYF
TRBV5-4	TRBJ1-4	.	CASSATGEGEKLFF
TRBV6-5	TRBJ1-6	once	CASSYQSSYNSPLHF
TRBV18	TRBJ2-7	.	CASSPGTGPQYEQYF
TRBV27	TRBJ1-6	.	CASSPGQGNNSPLHF
TRBV5-6	TRBJ1-5	once	CASSLLGYSNQPQHF
TRBV5-8	TRBJ2-3	.	CASSLASGGPSTDTQYF
TRBV18	TRBJ1-2	.	CASSPTTGGNYGYTF
TRBV19	TRBJ1-5	.	CASSISHYNQPQHF
TRBV30	TRBJ1-4	.	CAWRGGRANEKLFF
TRBV5-1	TRBJ1-6	.	CASSLGESSYNSPLHF
TRBV5-6	TRBJ1-5	.	CASSFGPGGRDSNQPQHF
TRBV15	TRBJ1-2	.	CATSSDIRRTAYGYTF
TRBV18	TRBJ1-1	.	CASSPVKQYLLNTEAFF
TRBV6-5	TRBJ1-4	.	CASSYSVTEKLFF
TRBV7-3	TRBJ1-3	.	CASSFDGRAGNTIYF
TRBV18	.	.	CASSALGQVTYEQYF
TRBV7-9	TRBJ2-4	.	CASSLSVGALAKNIQYF
TRBV6-5	TRBJ2-3	.	CASTSRTSGGDTQYF
TRBV7-9	TRBJ1-1	medium-sized	CASSVTGGNTEAFF
TRBV5-1	TRBJ1-3	.	CASSHGQGLSGNTIYF
TRBV7-8	TRBJ2-3	.	CASSPTSGKSTDTQYF
TRBV4-1	TRBJ1-2	.	CASSRPGGPRPTNYGYTF
TRBV9	TRBJ2-5	.	CASSVVGQNQETQYF
TRBV4-1	TRBJ2-3	.	CASRKGTSHLVDTQYF
TRBV5-1	TRBJ1-2	.	CASSSGQGNYGYTF
TRBV19	TRBJ2-2	.	CASSIQGATGELFF
TRBV11-3	TRBJ2-7	.	CASSPPGSPHEQYF
TRBV29-1	TRBJ1-6	.	CSVARDPNSPLHF
TRBV7-2	TRBJ2-5	.	CASSSDRGETQYF
TRBV6-5	TRBJ2-4	.	CASKTTGGDIQYF
TRBV2	.	.	CASSERGQSSYEQYF
TRBV6-4	TRBJ2-1	once	CASSDVSPGLGLDNEQFF
TRBV18	TRBJ1-1	.	CASSPFGNLNTEAFF
TRBV5-6	TRBJ1-1	.	CASSLWTWDTEAFF
TRBV9	TRBJ2-7	.	CASSNRPGTYEQYF
TRBV5-6	TRBJ1-2	.	CASSQSPDRVYGYTF
TRBV29-1	TRBJ2-5	.	CSVDGGPKTQYF
TRBV18	TRBJ2-5	.	CASSPVIRRGQETQYF
TRBV13	TRBJ2-2	.	CASSLGPLFGTGELFF
TRBV7-3	TRBJ2-3	.	CASSSGTGSKDTQYF
TRBV5-1	TRBJ2-7	.	CASSFQGRAAGYEQYF
TRBV11-3	TRBJ2-2	.	CASSFQSTGELFF
TRBV6-6	TRBJ2-3	.	CASRSGAGGTDTQYF
TRBV10-3	TRBJ1-1	.	CAITDREGTEAFF